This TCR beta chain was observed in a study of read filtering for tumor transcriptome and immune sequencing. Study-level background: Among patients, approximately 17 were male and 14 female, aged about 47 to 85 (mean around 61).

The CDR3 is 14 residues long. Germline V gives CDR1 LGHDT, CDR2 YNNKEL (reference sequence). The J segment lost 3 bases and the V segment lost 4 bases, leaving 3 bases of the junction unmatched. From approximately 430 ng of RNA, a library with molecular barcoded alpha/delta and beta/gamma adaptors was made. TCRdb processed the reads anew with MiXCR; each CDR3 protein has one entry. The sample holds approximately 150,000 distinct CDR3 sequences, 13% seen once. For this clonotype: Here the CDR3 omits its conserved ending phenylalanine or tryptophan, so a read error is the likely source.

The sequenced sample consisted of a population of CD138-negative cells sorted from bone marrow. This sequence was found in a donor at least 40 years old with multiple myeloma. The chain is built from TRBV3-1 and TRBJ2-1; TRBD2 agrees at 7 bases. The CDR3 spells CASSLGDYYNEQFL. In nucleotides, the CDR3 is TGTGCCAGCAGCCTAGGGGACTACTACAATGAGCAGTTCCTC.